A selection of T cell receptor beta chains follows, all from one sample in a study of blood T cells in healthy people across ages. TCRdb called the 5' RACE reads again in MiXCR, with one record for every CDR3 protein. The table lists fewer than 800,000 distinct CDR3 sequences, roughly 20% of them singletons. Sequencing input: blood. All receptors derive from a man between 65 and 85 years old in good health. Both conserved end residues are part of each CDR3. The D gene is left open where the match is weak. Some rows mark clone size as missing; the rest say once, few, many or name a class of expanded clone.

CSARGARTSGSGVYNEQFF,TGCAGTGCTAGGGGGGCTAGGACTAGCGGGAGTGGAGTCTACAATGAGCAGTTCTTC,TRBV20-1,few,TRBD2,TRBJ2-1
CASSPQVLSNTGELFF,TGTGCCAGCAGTCCCCAGGTCCTATCGAACACCGGGGAGCTGTTTTTT,TRBV9,once,-,TRBJ2-2
CATSEFPGRRTQETQYF,TGTGCCACCAGTGAATTCCCGGGACGCCGAACACAAGAGACCCAGTACTTC,TRBV24-1,-,-,TRBJ2-5
CASSPRQGLNF,TGTGCCAGCAGCCCCCGACAGGGTTTGAACTTC,TRBV7-9,few,TRBD1,TRBJ2-5
CASSGPSGGNEQYF,TGTGCCAGCAGCGGGCCTAGTGGGGGCAACGAGCAGTACTTC,TRBV9,-,-,TRBJ2-7
CASFAGQGHEQYF,TGCGCCAGCTTCGCCGGACAGGGCCACGAGCAGTACTTC,TRBV5-1,few,TRBD1,TRBJ2-7
CASSIAGTGIIYEQYF,TGTGCCAGTAGTATAGCCGGGACAGGGATAATTTACGAGCAGTACTTC,TRBV19,-,TRBD1,TRBJ2-7
CASSLATGGSADTQYF,TGCGCCAGCAGCTTGGCTACAGGGGGCAGCGCAGATACGCAGTATTTT,TRBV5-1,-,TRBD1,TRBJ2-3
CSARDQVLWETQYF,TGCAGTGCTAGAGATCAGGTCCTGTGGGAGACCCAGTACTTC,TRBV20-1,-,-,TRBJ2-5
CASSPTGGRGSYNEQFF,TGTGCCAGCAGCCCCACAGGCGGGAGGGGTTCCTACAATGAGCAGTTCTTC,TRBV3-1,few,TRBD2,TRBJ2-1
CASSGRLAGGGTDTQYF,TGTGCCAGCAGCGGCCGACTAGCGGGAGGAGGCACAGATACGCAGTATTTT,TRBV9,few,TRBD2,TRBJ2-3
CASSSRGEWSYNEQFF,TGTGCCAGCAGCTCGCGTGGGGAGTGGAGTTACAATGAGCAGTTCTTC,TRBV5-6,-,-,TRBJ2-1
CASSQAEGARCFF,TGCGCCAGCAGCCAAGCTGAGGGGGCCCGATGCTTCTTT,TRBV4-1,-,TRBD1,TRBJ1-1
CASSDGTSGTDTQYF,TGTGCCAGCAGTGACGGGACTAGCGGCACAGATACGCAGTATTTT,TRBV6-1,few,TRBD2,TRBJ2-3
CASSLVSGRRGTDTQYF,TGTGCCAGCAGCTTGGTTAGCGGGAGAAGAGGTACAGATACGCAGTATTTT,TRBV7-9,-,TRBD2,TRBJ2-3
CSARDRDSYNEQFF,TGCAGTGCTAGAGACAGGGACTCCTACAATGAGCAGTTCTTC,TRBV20-1,few,-,TRBJ2-1
CSSSLWDWGYAF,TGTTCCAGCAGCTTATGGGATTGGGGCTACGCCTTC,TRBV7-9,-,-,TRBJ1-2
CASSLTSESQYF,TGTGCCAGCAGTCTGACGTCGGAGTCGCAGTATTTT,TRBV12-3/TRBV12-4,-,-,TRBJ2-3
CSASKAEAGNEQFF,TGCAGTGCTAGTAAGGCCGAGGCGGGGAATGAGCAGTTCTTC,TRBV20-1,few,-,TRBJ2-1
CASSSPGYQETQYF,TGTGCCAGCAGCTCACCAGGGTACCAAGAGACCCAGTACTTC,TRBV5-5,-,-,TRBJ2-5
CASSEGAGQLTYEQYF,TGTGCCAGCAGTGAAGGCGCGGGACAGCTTACCTACGAGCAGTACTTC,TRBV2,few,-,TRBJ2-7
CASSPGGGVTKLFF,TGTGCCAGCAGCCCTGGGGGAGGCGTCACTAAACTGTTTTTT,TRBV14,-,-,TRBJ1-4
CASSQDTGGIQYF,TGCGCCAGCAGCCAAGATACTGGGGGCATTCAGTACTTC,TRBV4-3,-,-,TRBJ2-4
CASSSLGSETQYF,TGCGCCAGCAGCTCCCTCGGGTCTGAGACCCAGTACTTC,TRBV5-1,few,-,TRBJ2-5
CSASKPSVTSADSYNEQFF,TGCAGTGCTTCCAAGCCGAGTGTTACTAGCGCAGACTCCTACAATGAGCAGTTCTTC,TRBV20-1,-,TRBD2,TRBJ2-1
CASSLGQGYNSPLHF,TGTGCCAGCAGTTTGGGACAGGGCTATAATTCACCCCTCCACTTT,TRBV12-3/TRBV12-4,many,TRBD1,TRBJ1-6
CSARDASGTNEQFF,TGCAGTGCTAGAGATGCTAGCGGGACAAATGAGCAGTTCTTC,TRBV20-1,-,TRBD2,TRBJ2-1
CSAGGAEQYF,TGCAGTGCTGGCGGGGCCGAGCAGTACTTC,TRBV20-1,-,-,TRBJ2-7
CASSPGRALASRYF,TGTGCCAGCAGCCCGGGACGGGCATTGGCTTCGCGGTATTTT,TRBV7-2,few,-,TRBJ2-3
CSARVGGGGTEAFF,TGCAGTGCTAGAGTTGGAGGGGGAGGCACTGAAGCTTTCTTT,TRBV20-1,-,-,TRBJ1-1
CATSSKDRGRIEQFF,TGTGCCACCAGCAGCAAGGACAGGGGGCGCATTGAGCAGTTCTTC,TRBV15,-,TRBD1,TRBJ2-1
CSVVGDFQETQYF,TGCAGCGTTGTGGGGGACTTCCAAGAGACCCAGTACTTC,TRBV29-1,few,-,TRBJ2-5
CASSLAGGYTF,TGTGCCAGCAGCTTAGCAGGCGGCTACACCTTC,TRBV7-9,many,-,TRBJ1-2
CASSGAGSGNTIYF,TGTGCCAGCAGTGGAGCGGGTTCTGGAAACACCATATATTTT,TRBV6-1,-,-,TRBJ1-3
CSVTTETGYTF,TGCAGCGTCACGACCGAAACGGGCTACACCTTC,TRBV29-1,-,-,TRBJ1-2
CASSSDQSPYNEQFF,TGTGCCAGCAGCTCGGACCAGTCGCCCTACAATGAGCAGTTCTTC,TRBV3-1,many,-,TRBJ2-1
CSASLASGPDTQYF,TGCAGTGCTAGTTTGGCTAGTGGGCCAGATACGCAGTATTTT,TRBV20-1,many,-,TRBJ2-3
CANRGLAGSSYEQYF,TGTGCCAACAGGGGACTAGCGGGGAGCTCCTACGAGCAGTACTTC,TRBV18,-,TRBD2,TRBJ2-7
CASSLEAGFQETQYF,TGCGCCAGCAGCTTGGAAGCCGGGTTCCAAGAGACCCAGTACTTC,TRBV5-1,few,-,TRBJ2-5
CASSLRSSGHHYNEQFF,TGTGCCAGCAGCTTAAGGAGTTCGGGACACCACTACAATGAGCAGTTCTTC,TRBV7-9,few,-,TRBJ2-1
CASSQEPFGGYEQYF,TGCGCCAGCAGCCAAGAACCCTTCGGCGGCTACGAGCAGTACTTC,TRBV4-3,-,-,TRBJ2-7
CSVEDPGTSGRSDTQYF,TGCAGCGTTGAAGATCCCGGGACTAGCGGGAGGTCAGATACGCAGTATTTT,TRBV29-1,few,TRBD2,TRBJ2-3
CSAREGQSGYTF,TGCAGTGCTAGAGAAGGGCAGTCTGGCTACACCTTC,TRBV20-1,-,-,TRBJ1-2
CASMPRGVGEKLFF,TGTGCCAGCATGCCCAGGGGGGTAGGCGAAAAACTGTTTTTT,TRBV6-6,-,TRBD1,TRBJ1-4
CASSYPHTDTQYF,TGTGCCAGCAGTTACCCCCACACAGATACGCAGTATTTT,TRBV6-5,-,-,TRBJ2-3
CAVAGPSGRADTQYF,TGTGCCGTCGCGGGTCCTAGCGGGAGGGCAGATACGCAGTATTTT,TRBV10-3,few,TRBD2,TRBJ2-3
CASSTGTSDYTDTQYF,TGCGCCAGCAGCACCGGGACTAGCGACTACACAGATACGCAGTATTTT,TRBV5-1,few,TRBD2,TRBJ2-3